This TCR beta chain was captured in a study of shared clonotypes between healthy human individuals. The CDR3 loop spans 17 amino acids. Measured with immunoSEQ multiplex PCR; TCRdb has only the in-frame clones, and not every one. The sample has over 1.5 million clones, nearly 99% seen once. The receptor was derived from a man aged 30 to 45 in good health. Specimen: naive CD4+ T cells sorted from blood. Subset denoted: CD45RA+ positively selected. The genes are TRBV21-1 and TRBJ2-7. TRBV21-1 counts as a pseudogene. The DNA for the CDR3 is TGTGCCAGCAGCAGCATCCCCGGACCCGAGCGTACCTACGAGCAGTACTTC. It specifies CASSSIPGPERTYEQYF.